The entry below describes one T cell receptor beta chain. Since no conserved phenylalanine or tryptophan closes the CDR3, a read error is the likely cause. The DNA is omitted, as the CDR3 cannot be located on it reliably, and the CDR3 follows TCRdb's listing. The sample comes from a study of blood T cell repertoires in COVID-19. Looking at the study overall: Nucleic acid was either cDNA or gDNA, and it came from T cells, B-cell-depleted T cells, or PBMCs.

Per germline, CDR1 MRHNA and CDR2 SNTAGT. The CDR3 extends over 9 residues, inclusive of both ends. Sequencing was performed with immunoSEQ multiplex PCR; in TCRdb, only in-frame clones are kept and a portion is missing. The sample includes 180,000 or so clones, 84% of them seen just once. This chain links TRBV6-4 with TRBJ1-3. Sequencing was carried out using peripheral blood. The clonotype was recovered from a man aged 35 to 55 who had recovered from COVID-19. Here the CDR3 reads CASSERGNP.